This record concerns one T cell receptor (beta chain) sequence. Its antigen remains undetermined. It has no much larger one-base neighbor in the sample; base qualities were not kept. Lesional scalp punch biopsies and peripheral blood were collected from alopecia areata patients. PBMCs were separated by density centrifugation and stained for CD3, CD4 and CD8, after which CD4+ and CD8+ T cells were sorted on a FACSAria. Untreated alopecia areata patients were recruited as part of a multicenter biomarker study. For roughly 5 biomarker-study patients, blood CD8+ T cells were further sorted into NKG2D-low and NKG2D-high fractions. The sample originates from a study of CD8+ T cells in alopecia areata (dated by TCRdb to 2017 to 2018). Regarding the study in general: High-throughput TCRbeta sequencing was used to examine T cell clonal expansion in alopecia areata in both the C3H/HeJ mouse model and human patients. RNA came from the PAXgene miRNA kit for fixed scalp, the miRNeasy kit for PBMCs, and the RNeasy kit for mouse skin. TCRbeta CDR3 regions were amplified by immunoSEQ multiplex PCR using 35 Vbeta forward and 13 Jbeta reverse primers. Scalp tissue and sorted CD4+ and CD8+ peripheral blood T cells from patchy and totalis/universalis alopecia areata patients and from healthy controls were covered by human TCRbeta sequencing. Scalp clonality was compared across normal scalp (n=4), patchy alopecia areata scalp (n=8), and alopecia totalis/universalis scalp (n=8). General findings and caveats noted by the study authors: Unlike mouse skin, which is dominated by gammadelta T cells, normal human skin has resident alphabeta T cells that are also sequenced, and this complicates analysis of the scalp TCR repertoire. TCR sequences shared between patients were less clear than in mice, possibly partly because of HLA diversity in the patient population. Higher clonality and more expanded CD8+ clones were observed in lesional scalp than in normal scalp, particularly in alopecia totalis/universalis, a finding suggestive of antigenic drive.

CDR1 MNHEY and CDR2 SMNVEV are derived from the germline V gene (reference sequence). From the cysteine up to the phenylalanine, the CDR3 has a length of 15 residues. The DNA shown is the 45-base CDR3, in frame from base 1. V and J lose 7 bases and 0 bases, and a span of 13 bases separates them. Library preparation employed the immunoSEQ multiplex PCR assay. To provide template for TCR sequencing, every sample had RNA extracted and reverse transcribed into cDNA. First-strand cDNA was synthesized using SuperScript III with a 2:1 mix of oligo-dT and random hexamers. A synthetic immune receptor repertoire was used to measure amplification bias, and any remaining bias was corrected computationally. In the authors' own workflow: Raw reads were preprocessed to remove errors, and CDR3 was defined by IMGT conventions from the conserved cysteine to phenylalanine. To get clonality, Shannon entropy was normalized by log2 of the number of productive unique TCRs and the result was subtracted from 1. CD4 or CD8 identity of scalp clones was inferred by cross-referencing scalp TCRbeta sequences with sorted blood CD4 and CD8 repertoires. The table comes from immuneACCESS by way of TCRdb, which keeps in-frame sequences with V and J called. Part of the clones is missing from these tables; in studies checked, under half for an unresolved V gene and the rest for unknown reasons. V, J and clone size are taken as reported in that table, and D and trimming were inferred from the DNA itself. The sample records approximately 98,000 clones, 55% to 60% of which are singletons. The ten largest clones represent roughly 25% of the sample.

The source of this sequence is a human donor with alopecia areata. This chain joins TRBV27 to TRBJ2-1; the D gene is perhaps TRBD1, on 6 matching bases. The sample taken for sequencing was NKG2D-low CD8+ T cells sorted from blood. Read against the paper, the sample's cell subset or site label means: sorted CD8+ NKG2D-low blood T cells. The DNA is as follows: TGTGCCAGCACTCCAGGGGAAAGCTCCTACAATGAGCAGTTCTTC. It specifies CASTPGESSYNEQFF.